The 15 T cell receptor beta chains in this list originate from one sample, sequenced in a study of human T cells and chemical hapten exposure. Regarding time point: patch test 1, 2 weeks after DPC sensitization. Treatment in this sample: therapeutic diphenylcyclopropenone sensitization with weekly scalp DPC. In TCRdb, the RACE reads were re-called with MiXCR into one record per CDR3 protein. The profile shows roughly 200,000 distinct CDR3 sequences, 20% to 25% of them singletons. The sequences come from whole blood, collected in connection with sensitization to the hapten diphenylcyclopropenone (DPC). The receptors stem from a woman aged 50 to 65 with alopecia areata. Some clones in this sample may be carry-over from other donors' samples.

In this sample, this clonotype turned up once. The chain uses TRBV6-2 or TRBV6-3 and TRBJ2-6; 9 nucleotides line up with TRBD2. The junction had 12 bases not matched to a gene; V was cut back by 2 bases and J by 1 base. CDR3 size: 20 residues. Germline CDR1 reads MNHEY; CDR2 reads SVGEGT. The CDR3 nucleotides are TGTGCCAGCAGTTACCCCAGGGGAAGCGGGAGGATGTCTGGGGCCAACGTCCTGACTTTC. Its protein is CASSYPRGSGRMSGANVLTF.

CDR3 amino acids: CASSAGGGSYNEQFF. The CDR3 DNA reads TGTGCCAGCAGCGCAGGGGGAGGCTCCTACAATGAGCAGTTCTTC. The rearrangement uses TRBV12-3 or TRBV12-4 and TRBJ2-1; D is perhaps TRBD1 (7 bases). V dropped 6 bases and J dropped 0 bases, with 12 bases sitting between them. The CDR3 covers 15 residues.

The V gene is TRBV6-6, the J gene TRBJ1-5; D perhaps matches TRBD1 (6 bases). CDR3 size: 16 residues. The ends were cut back, 6 bases at V and 4 bases at J, with 19 bases in the middle. Germline CDR1 is MNHNY and CDR2 is SVGAGI (reference sequence). CDR3 sequence reads: CASSVWVGGTNQPQHF. In DNA form, the CDR3 reads TGTGCCAGCAGCGTGTGGGTCGGGGGGACAAATCAGCCCCAGCATTTT.

V is TRBV27 and J is TRBJ2-2; TRBD1 matches 8 bases. Germline lookup yields CDR1 MNHEY and CDR2 SMNVEV (reference sequence). V dropped 4 bases and J dropped 6; count of bases not matched to a gene: 7. The length of the CDR3 is 15 residues. The CDR3 reads CASSSGQGWAGELFF. Here the CDR3 DNA reads TGTGCCAGCAGTTCAGGACAGGGTTGGGCCGGGGAGCTGTTTTTT.

This clonotype came up a few times. The chain recombines TRBV20-1 with TRBJ1-5; a possible D gene is TRBD1 (5 bases). This CDR3 comprises 12 residues. Germline V CDR1 and CDR2: DFQATT, SNEGSKA (reference sequence). V lost 3 bases to trimming and J lost 6 bases, with 9 bases between them. The CDR3 nucleotides read TGCAGTGCTAGGTCAGGGACTCAGCCCCAGCATTTT. Residues: CSARSGTQPQHF.

This chain joins TRBV7-9 and TRBJ1-1; possible D gene TRBD1, 6 bases. The CDR3 covers 13 residues. Germline CDR1 is SEHNR and CDR2 is FQNEAQ (reference sequence). CDR3 sequence (DNA): TGTACAACAAAGGGGGAGCTGGACACTGAAGCTTTCTTT. Translated: CTTKGELDTEAFF.

CDR3 in DNA: TGTGCCAGCAGCTACTCCTCGATCTCTGGAAACACCATATATTTT. It encodes CASSYSSISGNTIYF. The J gene is TRBJ1-3, the V gene TRBV12-3 or TRBV12-4; no clear D gene. V was clipped by 6 bases and J by 0 bases, with 12 bases between them. This CDR3 comprises 15 residues.

The chain joins TRBV20-1 to TRBJ2-3, with 10 bases identical to TRBD2. The CDR3 is 14 amino acids. Per germline, CDR1 DFQATT and CDR2 SNEGSKA (reference sequence). Germline trimming cut 6 bases from V and 4 bases from J; bases unmatched to any gene: 7. CDR3 coding DNA: TGCAGTGCCTGGCCTCTAGCGGGAGCAGATACGCAGTATTTT. As protein: CSAWPLAGADTQYF.

This clonotype was seen more than once but under ten times. The chain uses TRBV7-3 and TRBJ1-1, with 8 bases that match TRBD1. Germline CDR1 SGHTA, CDR2 FQGTGA. J was trimmed by 10 bases and V by 5 bases; bases with no gene match: 12. The CDR3 consists of 14 residues. The CDR3 sequence is CASSPHRGQGGAFF. The CDR3 DNA is TGTGCCAGCAGCCCCCACCGCGGACAGGGTGGAGCTTTCTTT.

This clonotype was observed at least ten times. The chain is built from TRBV2 and TRBJ2-2; D gene ambiguous. The CDR3 is 15 residues long. V gave up 2 bases and J gave up 5 bases, with 12 bases separating them. Germline-derived CDR1 and CDR2 are SNHLY and FYNNEI. Here the CDR3 DNA reads TGTGCCAGCAGTGAAATGGTAACCGGGACCGGGGAGCTGTTTTTT. Its protein product is CASSEMVTGTGELFF.

This clonotype showed up just a few times. The chain carries TRBV5-1 and TRBJ2-2, with a weak D call TRBD2 (5 bases). V lost 5 bases, J lost 2 bases, and 13 bases lay in between. Germline V CDR1 and CDR2: SGHRS, YFSETQ. The CDR3 contains 15 residues. The chain's CDR3 is CASRERSGNTGELFF. The CDR3 region has the DNA TGCGCCAGCAGGGAAAGGAGCGGAAACACCGGGGAGCTGTTTTTT.

This clonotype was found many times. The V and J genes are TRBV10-2 and TRBJ2-4; D may be TRBD1 (6 bases). This CDR3 spans 14 amino acids. The germline V gene has CDR1 WSHSY and CDR2 SAAADI. V was clipped by 10 bases and J by 9 bases, with 22 bases between them. Here the CDR3 DNA reads TGCGCCACTACCACAGGGTTAAACCCCCCCATTCAGTACTTC. It translates to CATTTGLNPPIQYF.

The chain is built from TRBV5-5 and TRBJ2-3, with D possibly called TRBD1 or TRBD2 (5 bases each). This CDR3 spans 13 amino acids. CDR1 is SGHKS and CDR2 is YYEKEE in the germline V gene (reference sequence). Deletions cut 0 bases from V and 6 bases from J, with 8 bases between. CDR3 region: CASSLVWGDTQYF. The DNA of the CDR3 is TGTGCCAGCAGCTTGGTCTGGGGGGATACGCAGTATTTT.

The rearrangement links TRBV11-2 to TRBJ2-1; TRBD2 matches at 7 bases. From germline, CDR1 is SGHAT and CDR2 FQNNGV. Trimming at V came to 2 bases and at J to 2 bases, leaving 6 bases not matched to a gene. The CDR3 is made up of 16 amino acids. The CDR3 sequence: CASSLSGTTTYNEQFF. For the CDR3, the DNA is TGTGCCAGCAGCTTAAGTGGGACTACCACCTACAATGAGCAGTTCTTC.

A few counts support this clonotype. The chain links TRBV29-1 to TRBJ2-1; 7 bases line up with TRBD2. Germline loops: CDR1 SQVTM, CDR2 ANQGSEA. J lost 2 bases, V lost 8 bases, and 9 bases had no gene match. This CDR3 has 14 residues. The CDR3 sequence: CSFHSGGTYNEQFF. In DNA form, the CDR3 reads TGCAGCTTTCACTCCGGGGGGACCTACAATGAGCAGTTCTTC.